This entry lists 5 T cell receptor beta chains sequenced from one sample in a study of cytomegalovirus exposure and HLA in healthy donors. Libraries were prepared by immunoSEQ multiplex PCR; TCRdb keeps only in-frame clonotypes and omits some of them. Of tens of thousands of clones listed, about 90% are singletons. Specimen: PBMCs. The receptors were sampled from a woman between 18 and 29 years old in good health and CMV-seropositive.

This clone was detected once. The chain links TRBV19 to TRBJ1-1, with D possibly matching TRBD1 (5 bases). The V end lost 7 bases, the J end lost 5 bases, and 11 bases lay between the germline ends. The germline V gene has CDR1 LNHDA and CDR2 SQIVND (reference sequence). The CDR3 sequence is 12 residues long. The CDR3 is CASTTGGTEAFF. CDR3 in DNA: TGTGCCAGTACCACTGGGGGGACTGAAGCTTTCTTT.

The chain has TRBV13 and TRBJ1-2, with TRBD1 as a possible D gene (5 bases). In germline, CDR1 is PRHDT, CDR2 FYEKMQ (reference sequence). With 5 bases removed from V and 0 bases from J, the gap between germline ends came to 16 bases. The CDR3 sequence is 16 residues long. The DNA for the CDR3 is TGTGCCAGCAGCACAAACTCAGGGAGGGCTAACTATGGCTACACCTTC. Translation gives CASSTNSGRANYGYTF.

The V gene is TRBV19, the J gene TRBJ2-5, with TRBD1 as a possible D gene (5 bases). Germline CDR1 reads LNHDA; CDR2 reads SQIVND (reference sequence). V was trimmed by 4 bases and J by 1 base, leaving 13 bases between them. CDR3 length: 15 amino acids. CDR3 DNA: TGTGCCAGTAGTAAGCGATATACAGGCCAAGAGACCCAGTACTTC. Its translation is CASSKRYTGQETQYF.

V gene TRBV7-9 combines with J gene TRBJ1-4; D call uncertain. Germline assignment: CDR1 SEHNR and CDR2 FQNEAQ (reference sequence). The CDR3 sequence is 16 residues long. Trimming took 5 bases from V and 4 from J, leaving 17 bases between them. The DNA of the CDR3 is TGTGCCAGCAGCAGGGCAGCGGAGCGTCGTAATGAAAAACTGTTTTTT. Its protein product is CASSRAAERRNEKLFF.

In this sample, this clone turned up once. This chain connects TRBV5-6 to TRBJ2-1, with a possible D match to TRBD2 (6 bases). V was cut by 0 bases and J by 0 bases, with 10 bases left in between. Germline V gives CDR1 SGHDT, CDR2 YYEEEE. The CDR3 has 16 amino acids. The DNA of the CDR3 is TGTGCCAGCAGCTTGGGGCCCGGGAGCTCCTACAATGAGCAGTTCTTC. Its protein is CASSLGPGSSYNEQFF.